Shown below are 25 T cell receptor beta chains from a single sample sequenced in a study of tumor and adjacent non-tumor tissue in lung cancer. The library came from three nested PCR rounds adapted from ARM-PCR protocols. From the multiplex PCR reads, TCRdb called clonotypes with MiXCR, one entry per CDR3 protein. This sample has over 110,000 distinct CDR3 sequences, with around 67% found just once. This sample's RNA came from whole unsorted tissue. Sequenced input: lung tumor tissue. These TCRs come from a man aged 60 to 75 with small cell lung cancer.

CDR3 coding DNA: TGTGTCAGCAGGGCAGGGCTAGCGCCAGGCTACGAGCAGTACGTC. It codes for CVSRAGLAPGYEQYV. The chain recombines TRBV6-5 with TRBJ2-7; tentative D call: TRBD2 (6 bases). The CDR3 sequence is 15 residues long. CDR1 and CDR2 from the germline V gene are MNHEY and SVGAGI.

Concerning this clonotype itself: This may be a read error: a much more frequent sequence differs by one nucleotide. The chain uses TRBV28 and TRBJ1-2; 8 nucleotides align to TRBD1. Trimming at V came to 5 bases and at J to 9 bases, leaving 17 bases not matched to a gene. The germline gives CDR1 MDHEN, CDR2 SYDVKM. The CDR3 is 16 residues long. CDR3 DNA: TGTGCCAGCAGTGTCCCAGGACAGGGCAAACCTTATTGCTACACCTTC. Protein product: CASSVPGQGKPYCYTF.

This CDR3 is CASSLGQILGDEQFF. Here the CDR3 DNA reads TGTGCCAGCAGCTTAGGACAGATACTCGGGGATGAGCAGTTCTTC. The J gene is TRBJ2-1, the V gene TRBV11-1; either TRBD1 or TRBD2 may supply D (5 bases each). The CDR3 totals 15 residues. Trimming removed 1 base at V and 8 bases at J, with 15 bases between. Per germline, CDR1 SGHAT and CDR2 FQDESV (reference sequence).

This clonotype was recorded a few times. The V call is TRBV5-5, the J call TRBJ2-1; 8 nucleotides match TRBD1. In germline, CDR1 is SGHKS, CDR2 YYEKEE (reference sequence). V was clipped by 4 bases and J by 4 bases; unmatched bases: 10. The CDR3 sequence is 16 residues long. The chain's CDR3 is CASSLGQAVTYNEQFF. The CDR3 nucleotides are TGTGCCAGCAGCCTGGGACAGGCGGTGACGTACAATGAGCAGTTCTTC.

Note on this clonotype: Just one base apart from a much larger clone, this may be a read error. The CDR3 spells CASSSGGSWNNEQFF. CDR3 nucleotides: TGTGCCAGCAGTTCTGGGGGGTCGTGGAACAATGAGCAGTTCTTC. The chain employs TRBV6-5 and TRBJ2-1; D is perhaps TRBD2 (6 bases). Deletions cut 4 bases from V and 5 bases from J, with 15 bases between. CDR3 length: 15 residues. Germline assignment: CDR1 MNHEY and CDR2 SVGAGI.

As concerns this clonotype: A much more abundant neighbour one base away suggests this may be a read error. The V gene is TRBV5-4, the J gene TRBJ2-7; D ambiguous. Trimming cost V 4 bases and J 6 bases, with 14 bases left between them. Germline loops: CDR1 SGHNT, CDR2 YYREEE (reference sequence). CDR3 size: 13 residues. CDR3 in amino acids: CASSMVPSGEQYF. The CDR3 bases are TGTGCCAGCAGCATGGTCCCCTCCGGCGAGCAGTACTTC.

V gene TRBV6-2 or TRBV6-3 combines with J gene TRBJ2-1; no clear D gene. From germline, CDR1 is MNHEY and CDR2 SVGEGT. The CDR3 consists of 14 residues. DNA for the CDR3: TGTGAGAGCAGTTACTTGACGAACACCAATGAGCAGTTCTTC. Its translation is CESSYLTNTNEQFF.

V gene TRBV18 combines with J gene TRBJ1-1, with TRBD1 matching 8 bases. J gave up 8 bases and V 6 bases, and 8 bases lay outside the gene matches. CDR1 is KGHSH and CDR2 is LQKENI in the germline V gene. This CDR3 is built from 13 residues. DNA for the CDR3: TGTGCCAGCTCCCAAAGACAGGGGCAAGAAGCTTTCTTT. Translating gives CASSQRQGQEAFF.

The V call is TRBV6-1, the J call TRBJ1-5; no clear D. V was trimmed by 8 bases and J by 2 bases, leaving 7 bases between them. Germline V gene data show CDR1 as MNHNS and CDR2 as SASEGT. The CDR3 contains 12 residues. The CDR3 coding sequence is TGTGCCAGCCGCAGAGGCAATCAGCCCCAGCATTTT. Protein product: CASRRGNQPQHF.

The sample holds many counts of this clonotype. This chain joins TRBV6-5 and TRBJ1-2; D ambiguous. This CDR3 spans 14 amino acids. The germline V gene encodes CDR1 MNHEY and CDR2 SVGAGI. The V and J ends lost 5 bases and 6 bases respectively, with 16 bases between them. The chain's CDR3 is CASSRFSGINGYTF. The CDR3 nucleotides are TGTGCCAGCAGTCGATTTTCGGGCATCAATGGCTACACCTTC.

This clonotype showed up many times. The chain couples TRBV20-1 to TRBJ2-1, with 12 positions matching TRBD2. The junction had 5 bases not matched to a gene; V was cut back by 1 base and J by 4 bases. This CDR3 contains 16 residues. Germline V gene data show CDR1 as DFQATT and CDR2 as SNEGSKA (reference sequence). In DNA, the CDR3 is TGCAGTGCTAGAGCCGGACTAGCGGGATTATACAATGAGCAGTTCTTC. It translates to CSARAGLAGLYNEQFF.

As to this clonotype: This CDR3 is missing its conserved last phenylalanine or tryptophan, likely due to a read error. V gene TRBV6-6 combines with J gene TRBJ2-3; 8 bases fit TRBD1. Germline V gene sequence: CDR1 MNHNY, CDR2 SVGAGI (reference sequence). The CDR3 consists of 14 residues. The trim removed 4 bases at V and 4 bases at J, leaving 4 bases unmatched. The CDR3 reads CASSFGQGADTQYI. CDR3 in DNA: TGTGCCAGCAGTTTCGGACAGGGCGCAGATACGCAGTATATT.

On this clonotype itself: The conserved phenylalanine or tryptophan is not found at the CDR3 terminus, so this likely reflects a read error. This chain uses TRBV20-1 with TRBJ2-1; 10 bases align to TRBD1. The CDR3 consists of 15 residues. Germline loops: CDR1 DFQATT, CDR2 SNEGSKA (reference sequence). V lost 1 base to trimming and J lost 5 bases; unmatched junction nucleotides: 5. The CDR3 bases are TGCAGTGCTAGAGGGACAGGGGGAACTAACAATGAGCAGTTCTTA. Translated, it gives CSARGTGGTNNEQFL.

This chain uses TRBV4-1 with TRBJ2-7; 7 bases line up with TRBD1. The length of the CDR3 is 12 residues. CDR1 MGHRA and CDR2 YSYEKL come from the germline V gene. The CDR3 reads CASSQGGGEKYV. The CDR3 DNA follows: TGCGCCAGCAGCCAAGGAGGGGGCGAGAAGTATGTC.

Notes on this clonotype: Its ends do not fully match the called genes, so a read error is possible. The V call is TRBV11-2, the J call TRBJ2-1; D ambiguous. The CDR3 is 13 residues long. Germline loops: CDR1 SGHAT, CDR2 FQNNGV. The DNA for the CDR3 is TGTGCCAGCAACGGTGACCTCTCGGGTGAGCAGCTCTTC. It codes for CASNGDLSGEQLF.

J is TRBJ2-2 and V is TRBV6-2 or TRBV6-3, with 13 bases lining up with TRBD2. Germline CDR1 reads MNHEY; CDR2 reads SVGEGT. The CDR3 is made up of 17 amino acids. The J segment lost 2 bases and the V segment lost 9 bases, leaving 9 bases of the junction unmatched. The CDR3 loop is CARSRLAGGPNTGELFF. The CDR3 nucleotides read TGTGCCAGGAGTCGACTAGCGGGAGGACCCAACACCGGGGAGCTGTTTTTT.

At least ten counts were recorded for this clonotype. The chain joins TRBV6-1 to TRBJ2-7; 7 nucleotides match TRBD2. Trimming cost V 4 bases and J 3 bases; bases outside gene matches: 3. The CDR3 has 13 residues. CDR1 is MNHNS and CDR2 is SASEGT in the germline V gene. Here the CDR3 DNA reads TGTGCCAGCAGTGCGGCTAGCGGCTACGAGCAGTACTTC. It is translated as CASSAASGYEQYF.

The J gene is TRBJ1-3, the V gene TRBV20-1; unclear D gene. V gave up 0 bases and J gave up 8 bases, with 14 bases separating them. Germline values: CDR1 DFQATT, CDR2 SNEGSKA (reference sequence). This CDR3 contains 14 residues. CDR3 loop: CSARDLRGSDTIYF. CDR3 sequence (DNA): TGCAGTGCTAGAGATTTACGCGGGAGTGACACCATATATTTT.

This clonotype appeared many times. This rearrangement joins TRBV11-2 to TRBJ2-1, with 14 bases that match TRBD2. Germline CDR1 reads SGHAT; CDR2 reads FQNNGV. The J segment lost 3 bases and the V segment lost 4 bases, leaving 11 bases of the junction unmatched. The length of the CDR3 is 19 residues. The CDR3 bases are TGTGCCAGCAGCTCCGGGGGGGGGACTAGCGGGAGTATCTACAATGAGCAGTTCTTC. Its protein product is CASSSGGGTSGSIYNEQFF.

As for this clonotype: This may come from a read error, since a much larger clone is one base off. This chain uses TRBV6-1 with TRBJ2-1; 9 bases are a match to TRBD2. The CDR3 runs to 14 residues. Germline CDR1 MNHNS, CDR2 SASEGT. With 7 bases clipped from V and 5 bases from J, the junction kept 6 bases outside the gene matches. CDR3 DNA: TGTGCCAGCAAGACTAGCGGAGGCCACAATGAGCAGTTCTTC. Protein sequence: CASKTSGGHNEQFF.

The rearrangement links TRBV24-1 to TRBJ2-7, with D unclear. The ends were cut back, 3 bases at V and 6 bases at J, with 14 bases in the middle. The length of the CDR3 is 14 residues. CDR1 is KGHDR and CDR2 is SFDVKD in the germline V gene. Here the CDR3 reads CATSDARTTSEQYF. The CDR3 coding sequence is TGTGCCACCAGTGATGCCCGGACCACCAGCGAGCAGTACTTC.

As concerns this clonotype: A much larger clone lies a single base off, so this may be a read error. This chain connects TRBV12-3 or TRBV12-4 to TRBJ2-2; D call uncertain. CDR3 length: 13 amino acids. Trimming removed 3 bases from V and 7 bases from J, with 9 bases in between. CDR3 residues: CASSFYLIGELFF. The CDR3 DNA follows: TGTGCCAGCAGTTTCTATCTAATCGGGGAGCTGTTTTTT.

As for this clonotype: A read error is possible here, since a much larger clone lies one base away. The genes are TRBV4-1 and TRBJ2-7; 7 bases are shared with TRBD2. CDR1 and CDR2 (germline): MGHRA, YSYEKL. The CDR3 contains 16 residues. The J segment lost 0 bases and the V segment lost 0 bases, leaving 5 bases of the junction unmatched. CDR3 nucleotides: TGCGCCAGCAGCCAAGATATCGCTAGCGGCTCCTACGAGCAGTACTTC. It is translated as CASSQDIASGSYEQYF.

This clonotype was observed many times. The CDR3 DNA sequence: TGCAGTGCTAGAATGGAATCGGATACGCAGTATTTT. Translating gives CSARMESDTQYF. This rearrangement joins TRBV20-1 to TRBJ2-3, with D unclear. The germline V gene has CDR1 DFQATT and CDR2 SNEGSKA (reference sequence). V lost 2 bases and J 6 bases, leaving 9 bases between the germline ends. This CDR3 spans 12 amino acids.

This clonotype was seen a handful of times. V is TRBV30 and J is TRBJ2-1, with 11 bases lining up with TRBD2. V was clipped by 6 bases and J by 8 bases; unmatched bases: 15. Germline CDR1 reads GTSNPN; CDR2 reads SVGIG (reference sequence). The length of the CDR3 is 16 residues. The CDR3 spells CACIGTGTSGPDEQFF. The CDR3 nucleotides read TGTGCCTGCATTGGCACCGGGACTAGCGGACCGGATGAGCAGTTCTTC.